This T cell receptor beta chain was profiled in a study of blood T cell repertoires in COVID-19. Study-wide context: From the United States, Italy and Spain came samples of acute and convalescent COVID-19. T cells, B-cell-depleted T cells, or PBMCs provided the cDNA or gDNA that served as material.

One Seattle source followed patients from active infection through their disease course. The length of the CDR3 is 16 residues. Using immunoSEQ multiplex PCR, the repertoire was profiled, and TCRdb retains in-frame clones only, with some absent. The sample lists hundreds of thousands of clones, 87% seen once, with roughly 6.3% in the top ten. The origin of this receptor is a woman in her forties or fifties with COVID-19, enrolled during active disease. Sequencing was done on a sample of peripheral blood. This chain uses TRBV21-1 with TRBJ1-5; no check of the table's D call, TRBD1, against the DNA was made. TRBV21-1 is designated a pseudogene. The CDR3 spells CASSARDRGRMKPQHF. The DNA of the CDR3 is TGTGCCAGCAGCGCTCGGGACAGGGGACGGATGAAGCCCCAGCATTTT.